These 12 T cell receptor beta chains originate from one sample sequenced in a study of blood T cells in healthy people across ages. Together with a sample-barcoded 5' primer, a J-beta primer mix was included in a second PCR lasting about 7 to 12 cycles. One entry per CDR3 protein results from TCRdb running MiXCR on the 5' RACE reads. This sample has around 790,000 distinct CDR3 sequences, with around 43% found just once. The sample consisted of blood. All receptors derive from a man in his 60s in good health.

The chain carries TRBV20-1 and TRBJ2-7, with 8 positions matching TRBD2. The CDR3 length is 14 residues. Germline loops: CDR1 DFQATT, CDR2 SNEGSKA (reference sequence). V trimming: 6 bases; J trimming: 2 bases; junction bases outside the gene matches: 9. The CDR3 sequence is CSARPGLVPYEQYF. The CDR3 DNA follows: TGCAGTGCCCGCCCGGGACTAGTACCCTACGAGCAGTACTTC.

The genes are TRBV12-3 or TRBV12-4 and TRBJ2-4; D perhaps matches TRBD1 (6 bases). V dropped 1 base and J dropped 1 base, with 11 bases sitting between them. The CDR3 is made up of 16 amino acids. CDR3: CASSLGTGLAKNIQYF. In DNA form, the CDR3 reads TGTGCCAGCAGTTTAGGTACAGGGTTGGCCAAAAACATTCAGTACTTC.

This clonotype was detected only a few times. V usage is TRBV29-1 and J usage is TRBJ2-5, with TRBD1 identical over 11 bases. J gave up 6 bases and V 6 bases, and 6 bases lay outside the gene matches. CDR3 size: 13 residues. Per the germline V gene, CDR1 is SQVTM and CDR2 is ANQGSEA. The DNA of the CDR3 is TGCAGCGTGTGGACAGGGGGCATGAAGACCCAGTACTTC. It translates to CSVWTGGMKTQYF.

This chain connects TRBV10-1 to TRBJ2-1, with a tentative D call TRBD1 (5 bases). This CDR3 is built from 15 residues. CDR1 is WNHNN, CDR2 SYGVQD, per germline (reference sequence). The germline V and J ends were trimmed by 0 bases and 8 bases, with 14 bases remaining between them. In DNA form, the CDR3 reads TGCGCCAGCAGTGAGTCGGTTCAGGGCCCCCATGAGCAGTTCTTC. This translates into CASSESVQGPHEQFF.

This clonotype was counted many times. The rearrangement joins TRBV12-3 or TRBV12-4 to TRBJ2-1; D possibly corresponds to TRBD2 (6 bases). The CDR3 spans 14 residues. The germline V and J ends were trimmed by 3 bases and 3 bases, with 9 bases remaining between them. The CDR3 sequence: CASSLWGGYNEQFF. As DNA, the CDR3 is TGTGCCAGCAGTTTGTGGGGAGGCTACAATGAGCAGTTCTTC.

This sequence joins TRBV18 and TRBJ2-7, with TRBD1 identical over 9 bases. The CDR3 contains 15 residues. The V gene end was trimmed by 5 bases and the J gene end by 0 bases; junction bases not matched to a gene: 5. Germline-derived CDR1 and CDR2 are KGHSH and LQKENI. The CDR3 reads CASSGPGQGSYEQYF. Here the CDR3 DNA reads TGTGCCAGCTCAGGGCCGGGACAGGGCTCCTACGAGCAGTACTTC.

The chain has TRBV12-3 or TRBV12-4 and TRBJ2-7; TRBD1 is a possible D gene (6 bases). This CDR3 region has 15 residues. V lost 6 bases to trimming and J lost 3 bases, with 18 bases between them. This CDR3 reads CASRPYRDKGYEQYF. The CDR3 DNA reads TGTGCCAGCAGACCCTACCGGGACAAAGGCTACGAGCAGTACTTC.

The chain joins TRBV12-3 or TRBV12-4 to TRBJ1-5; D call uncertain. The CDR3 runs 14 residues. V lost 1 base and J 7 bases, leaving 11 bases between the germline ends. CDR3: CASSLVGAWQPQHF. The CDR3 DNA reads TGTGCCAGCAGTTTAGTGGGCGCCTGGCAGCCCCAGCATTTT.

There are a few counts of this clonotype. The gene calls are TRBV12-3 or TRBV12-4 and TRBJ2-7; D ambiguous. The CDR3 length is 13 residues. V was cut by 6 bases and J by 2 bases, with 11 bases left in between. For the CDR3, the DNA is TGTGCCAGCAGATTTGGTTCAACCTACGAGCAGTACTTC. Amino acids: CASRFGSTYEQYF.

This clonotype was counted a few times. The J gene is TRBJ1-2, the V gene TRBV28, with 10 nucleotides matching TRBD1. J gave up 8 bases and V 4 bases, and 13 bases lay outside the gene matches. CDR3 size: 16 residues. CDR1 is MDHEN, CDR2 SYDVKM, per germline. The CDR3 nucleotides are TGTGCCAGCAGTTCTTCCGGGACAGGGGAGGGCCTAGGCTACACCTTC. This translates into CASSSSGTGEGLGYTF.

The CDR3 spells CASNSGDEQYF. CDR3 sequence (DNA): TGTGCCAGCAATTCCGGGGACGAGCAGTACTTC. V is TRBV6-5 and J is TRBJ2-7; the D gene is possibly TRBD2 (5 bases). V dropped 7 bases and J dropped 5 bases, with 9 bases sitting between them. Germline lookup yields CDR1 MNHEY and CDR2 SVGAGI. CDR3 length: 11 residues.

The J gene is TRBJ1-1, the V gene TRBV7-2; TRBD1 matches at 7 bases. There are 15 residues in the CDR3. Per the germline V gene, CDR1 is SGHTA and CDR2 is FQGNSA. V trimming: 6 bases; J trimming: 5 bases; junction bases outside the gene matches: 12. CDR3 sequence reads: CASSSRRGRDTEAFF. The CDR3 DNA follows: TGTGCCAGCAGTTCAAGGAGGGGGCGGGATACTGAAGCTTTCTTT.